Below, 27 T cell receptor beta chains from the same sample are listed, as sequenced in a study of identical twins. TCRdb recomputed calls from the 5' RACE reads with MiXCR, one row per CDR3 protein. This sample yields 400,000 to 500,000 distinct CDR3 sequences, of which less than 20% are seen a single time; about 12% belongs to the top ten. Sequencing was performed on naive T cells sorted from blood. The receptors shown here come from a man aged 50-59 years in good health.

The CDR3 DNA follows: TGTGCCAGCAGCCCCCACGGGGGAGATACGCAGTATTTT. Its protein is CASSPHGGDTQYF. The V call is TRBV5-5, the J call TRBJ2-3; tentative D call: TRBD2 (6 bases). The V gene lost 4 bases and the J gene lost 5 bases, with 11 bases spanning the gap. CDR1 and CDR2 from the germline V gene are SGHKS and YYEKEE (reference sequence). The CDR3 runs to 13 residues. Combining the CDR3 with reference TRBV5-5 and TRBJ2-3 gives the whole variable domain DAGVTQSPTHLIKTRGQQVTLRCSPISGHKSVSWYQQVLGQGPQFIFQYYEKEERGRGNFPDRFSARQFPNYSSELNVNALLLGDSALYLCASSPHGGDTQYFGPGTRLTVL.

The sample holds a few counts of this clonotype. The V and J genes are TRBV4-3 and TRBJ1-2, with TRBD1 as a possible D gene (5 bases). V lost 0 bases, J lost 6 bases, and 11 bases lay in between. There are 14 residues in the CDR3. Per the germline V gene, CDR1 is LGHNA and CDR2 is YSLEER. In DNA form, the CDR3 reads TGCGCCAGCAGCCAAGAGCGGGGCGGCAATGGCTACACCTTC. It yields the protein CASSQERGGNGYTF.

This chain connects TRBV4-2 to TRBJ1-2; 7 bases agree with TRBD1. V trimming: 2 bases; J trimming: 8 bases; junction bases outside the gene matches: 8. CDR3 length equals 14 residues. From germline, CDR1 is LGHNA and CDR2 YNFKEQ. CDR3 sequence reads: CASSQPTGVGGYTF. The DNA of the CDR3 is TGTGCCAGCAGCCAACCCACAGGGGTGGGCGGCTACACCTTC.

This clonotype was seen a handful of times. This rearrangement joins TRBV15 to TRBJ2-7; 9 positions match TRBD1. V dropped 10 bases and J dropped 4; count of bases not matched to a gene: 5. Germline loops: CDR1 LNHNV, CDR2 YYDKDF (reference sequence). The CDR3 length is 12 residues. In nucleotides, the CDR3 is TGTGCCAGCGGACAGGGGTTGTACGAGCAGTACTTC. Translated, it gives CASGQGLYEQYF. The complete variable domain, with remaining parts taken from reference TRBV15 and TRBJ2-7, reads DAMVIQNPRYQVTQFGKPVTLSCSQTLNHNVMYWYQQKSSQAPKLLFHYYDKDFNNEADTPDNFQSRRPNTSFCFLDIRSPGLGDTAMYLCASGQGLYEQYFGPGTRLTVT.

This clonotype occurred many times. This rearrangement joins TRBV27 to TRBJ2-1; possibly TRBD2 for D (6 bases). Trimming took off 5 bases at V and 1 base at J, with 21 bases between the two ends. The length of the CDR3 is 18 residues. Germline V gene lookup returns CDR1 MNHEY and CDR2 SMNVEV (reference sequence). CDR3: CASSGSERAGPSYNEQFF. The DNA for the CDR3 is TGTGCCAGCAGTGGATCCGAGAGGGCGGGGCCTTCCTACAATGAGCAGTTCTTC.

V gene TRBV5-1 combines with J gene TRBJ2-7; D assignment may be TRBD1 or TRBD2 (5 bases each). The CDR3 has 15 residues. Germline V gene data show CDR1 as SGHRS and CDR2 as YFSETQ. V gave up 0 bases and J gave up 2 bases, with 12 bases separating them. The CDR3 sequence: CASSLGTRQPYEQYF. The CDR3 DNA sequence: TGCGCCAGCAGCTTGGGTACTAGACAGCCCTACGAGCAGTACTTC.

V usage is TRBV4-3 and J usage is TRBJ2-2; D uncertain. Germline CDR1 reads LGHNA; CDR2 reads YSLEER. CDR3 length: 16 residues. With 3 bases removed from V and 4 bases from J, the gap between germline ends came to 15 bases. The CDR3 loop reads CASSQSFPDSTGELFF. In DNA form, the CDR3 reads TGCGCCAGCAGCCAGTCTTTTCCCGATAGCACCGGGGAGCTGTTTTTT.

This clonotype was recorded at least ten times. The J gene is TRBJ2-2, the V gene TRBV12-3 or TRBV12-4; 10 bases are a match to TRBD2. The CDR3 contains 14 residues. V gave up 6 bases and J gave up 8 bases; unmatched junction bases: 6. This CDR3 is CASSPASGSGELFF. In DNA, the CDR3 is TGTGCCAGCAGCCCCGCTAGCGGGAGTGGGGAGCTGTTTTTT.

This clonotype has at least ten counts. The chain is built from TRBV12-3 or TRBV12-4 and TRBJ2-5; possible D gene TRBD1, 5 bases. V was trimmed by 6 bases and J by 1 base, leaving 15 bases between them. The CDR3 runs to 15 residues. The CDR3 reads CASSQGAGPQETQYF. CDR3 nucleotide sequence: TGTGCCAGCAGCCAGGGTGCTGGCCCCCAAGAGACCCAGTACTTC.

The CDR3 DNA follows: TGTGCCAGCAAAGTACAGGGGGCCGGGGAGCTGTTTTTT. It is translated as CASKVQGAGELFF. The chain couples TRBV27 to TRBJ2-2; 8 positions match TRBD1. The CDR3 runs to 13 residues. Trimming removed 7 bases from V and 6 bases from J; junction bases left unmatched: 4. Germline CDR1 MNHEY, CDR2 SMNVEV (reference sequence).

The V gene is TRBV10-3, the J gene TRBJ2-7; 10 nucleotides match TRBD2. V lost 5 bases, J lost 0 bases, and 10 bases stayed unmatched. This CDR3 region has 17 residues. Germline V gene lookup returns CDR1 ENHRY and CDR2 SYGVKD. This CDR3 is CAISNARTSGRSYEQYF. Here the CDR3 DNA reads TGTGCCATCAGTAACGCAAGGACTAGCGGACGCTCCTACGAGCAGTACTTC.

The chain links TRBV20-1 to TRBJ1-5; D is possibly TRBD1 (6 bases). Germline-derived CDR1 and CDR2 are DFQATT and SNEGSKA (reference sequence). The V and J ends lost 5 bases and 0 bases respectively, with 14 bases between them. The CDR3 is 15 amino acids. CDR3 loop: CSAPKGGLSNQPQHF. CDR3 in DNA: TGCAGTGCTCCGAAGGGGGGCCTTAGCAATCAGCCCCAGCATTTT.

The chain has TRBV27 and TRBJ1-2; 8 bases are a match to TRBD1. This CDR3 has 14 residues. Germline CDR1 reads MNHEY; CDR2 reads SMNVEV (reference sequence). The V segment lost 10 bases and the J segment 0 bases; nucleotides outside the gene matches: 7. The CDR3 sequence: CATGQGSANYGYTF. The CDR3 DNA follows: TGTGCCACCGGACAGGGTTCAGCTAACTATGGCTACACCTTC.

The rearrangement joins TRBV4-2 to TRBJ2-1; 14 bases line up with TRBD2. CDR3 length: 14 residues. CDR1 is LGHNA and CDR2 is YNFKEQ in the germline V gene. Losses at the gene ends were 6 bases for V and 8 bases for J; bases not matched to a gene: 3. CDR3 loop: CASRLTSGRDEQFF. The CDR3 region has the DNA TGTGCCAGCAGACTGACTAGCGGGAGGGATGAGCAGTTCTTC.

The J gene is TRBJ2-3, the V gene TRBV7-9; D not certain. V gave up 0 bases and J gave up 0 bases, with 7 bases separating them. Looked up from germline, CDR1 is SEHNR and CDR2 is FQNEAQ (reference sequence). This CDR3 has 15 amino acids. The CDR3 DNA follows: TGTGCCAGCAGCTTAGCGACCGGGAGCACAGATACGCAGTATTTT. Translated, it gives CASSLATGSTDTQYF.

This clonotype was recorded at least ten times. The chain links TRBV4-1 to TRBJ2-1; tentatively, D is TRBD1 (5 bases). Per the germline V gene, CDR1 is MGHRA and CDR2 is YSYEKL. The V end was cut by 6 bases, the J end by 0 bases, with 12 bases between. The CDR3 consists of 15 residues. The CDR3 region has the DNA TGCGCCAGCAGTATGGGGCAGAGCTCCTACAATGAGCAGTTCTTC. Translating gives CASSMGQSSYNEQFF.

This clonotype was seen ten or more times. This chain uses TRBV11-1 with TRBJ2-5, with D possibly called TRBD1 or TRBD2 (6 bases each). V was cut by 1 base and J by 1 base, with 10 bases left in between. CDR3 length: 15 residues. Germline V CDR1 and CDR2: SGHAT, FQDESV (reference sequence). The CDR3 sequence: CASSLVPGAQETQYF. CDR3 nucleotide sequence: TGTGCCAGCAGCTTAGTCCCGGGGGCCCAAGAGACCCAGTACTTC.

This clonotype was detected many times. The chain uses TRBV6-2 or TRBV6-3 and TRBJ2-1; D may be TRBD2 (6 bases). The V gene's germline CDR1 is MNHEY and CDR2 SVGEGT. V was shortened by 8 bases and J by 4 bases, with 15 bases between the two germline ends. The length of the CDR3 is 14 residues. The DNA of the CDR3 is TGTGCCAGCCTTAAGACTGGAGGGTACAATGAGCAGTTCTTC. This sequence encodes CASLKTGGYNEQFF.

The CDR3: CASSARDGYNEQFF. The CDR3 nucleotides read TGTGCCAGCAGTGCCCGGGACGGATACAATGAGCAGTTCTTC. V gene TRBV12-3 or TRBV12-4 combines with J gene TRBJ2-1; the D call may be TRBD1 or TRBD2 (5 bases each). This CDR3 has 14 residues. Between the trimmed V and J ends, which lost 5 bases and 4 bases, there was a span of 12 bases.

This clonotype was found a few times. The gene calls are TRBV24-1 and TRBJ2-1; 14 bases match TRBD2. Losses at the gene ends were 4 bases for V and 9 bases for J; bases not matched to a gene: 7. The CDR3 has 16 residues. Per the germline V gene, CDR1 is KGHDR and CDR2 is SFDVKD. CDR3 loop: CATSEAGTSGSGEQFF. CDR3 DNA: TGTGCCACCAGTGAGGCCGGGACTAGCGGGAGTGGTGAGCAGTTCTTC.

This sequence joins TRBV6-5 and TRBJ2-7; D gene ambiguous. This CDR3 contains 14 residues. The V end lost 6 bases, the J end lost 1 base, and 13 bases lay between the germline ends. Germline CDR1 MNHEY, CDR2 SVGAGI. DNA of the CDR3: TGTGCCAGCAGACTCGTCCGTGTTTCCTACGAGCAGTACTTC. Protein sequence: CASRLVRVSYEQYF.

The rearrangement joins TRBV9 to TRBJ2-2; the match to TRBD2 covers 13 bases. The CDR3 extends over 16 amino acids. The germline gives CDR1 SGDLS, CDR2 YYNGEE. Losses at the gene ends were 3 bases for V and 6 bases for J; bases not matched to a gene: 5. Written as DNA, the CDR3 is TGTGCCAGCAGCGCGAGGACTAGCGGGAGTTCCGGGGAGCTGTTTTTT. This sequence encodes CASSARTSGSSGELFF.

This clonotype was observed at least ten times. The chain employs TRBV10-3 and TRBJ1-1; 7 bases are shared with TRBD1. Germline V lookup: CDR1 ENHRY, CDR2 SYGVKD. V shed 6 bases and J 4 bases; nucleotides not matched to a gene: 11. The CDR3 is 15 amino acids. The CDR3 loop reads CAISEGTGVGTEAFF. The CDR3 DNA is TGTGCCATCAGCGAAGGAACAGGGGTTGGCACTGAAGCTTTCTTT.

In regard to this clonotype: Given a much more abundant clone one base away, this may be a read error. The J gene is TRBJ1-1, the V gene TRBV7-2, with 7 bases fitting TRBD1. This CDR3 has 14 residues. Germline CDR1 is SGHTA and CDR2 is FQGNSA. The CDR3 sequence: CASSLLTGNTEALF. The DNA for the CDR3 is TGTGCCAGCAGCTTACTGACAGGGAACACTGAAGCTTTGTTT.

This chain joins TRBV2 and TRBJ2-2, with a weak D call TRBD1 (6 bases). From germline, CDR1 is SNHLY and CDR2 FYNNEI. The CDR3 sequence is 16 residues long. V was trimmed by 9 bases and J by 0 bases, leaving 17 bases between them. This chain's CDR3 is CASQGIQFSNTGELFF. The CDR3 DNA is TGTGCCAGTCAGGGGATACAGTTCTCGAACACCGGGGAGCTGTTTTTT.

This clonotype was detected only a few times. V is TRBV6-5 and J is TRBJ1-1, with a weak D call TRBD1 (5 bases). Trimming pared 2 bases from V and 1 base from J, leaving 8 bases between. Germline CDR1 is MNHEY and CDR2 is SVGAGI. The CDR3 consists of 14 residues. CDR3 sequence: CASSYGDENTEAFF. As DNA, the CDR3 is TGTGCCAGCAGTTACGGGGACGAGAACACTGAAGCTTTCTTT.

This clonotype was counted a few times. The CDR3 region is CASSLLLAGVSGELFF. CDR3 DNA sequence: TGTGCCAGCAGCTTATTACTAGCGGGAGTCTCCGGGGAGCTGTTTTTT. The chain recombines TRBV7-8 with TRBJ2-2; 11 nucleotides match TRBD2. Germline V gene data show CDR1 as SGHVS and CDR2 as FQNEAQ. The J segment lost 6 bases and the V segment lost 2 bases, leaving 5 bases of the junction unmatched. The CDR3 is 16 amino acids.